This T cell receptor (beta chain) is drawn from a study of early stage breast cancer tumors. Each sample had two DNA replicates, about 0.5 ug blood or around 1.4 ug tissue. Method: immunoSEQ multiplex PCR; TCRdb's copy keeps in-frame clones and lacks some. The sample records roughly 48,000 clones, about 83% being singletons. Study-level findings and limits: Compared with adjacent normal breast tissue, tumors showed approximately 2.5-fold greater T cell density and higher clonality.

Details on this clone: Its antigen is undetermined.

Germline loops: CDR1 SGHTA, CDR2 FQGNSA. CDR3 length: 14 amino acids. V was trimmed by 2 bases and J by 0 bases, leaving 8 bases between them. This chain uses TRBV7-2 with TRBJ2-7, with a tentative D call TRBD1 (6 bases). Sample: blood. The sequence derives from a person aged 50-59 years with breast cancer. CDR3: CASSLQGSSYEQYF. The CDR3, as DNA: TGTGCCAGCAGCTTACAGGGGAGCTCCTACGAGCAGTACTTC. Full variable domain (outside the CDR3, taken from reference TRBV7-2 and TRBJ2-7): GAGVSQSPSNKVTEKGKDVELRCDPISGHTALYWYRQSLGQGLEFLIYFQGNSAPDKSGLPSDRFSAERTGGSVSTLTIQRTQQEDSAVYLCASSLQGSSYEQYFGPGTRLTVT.